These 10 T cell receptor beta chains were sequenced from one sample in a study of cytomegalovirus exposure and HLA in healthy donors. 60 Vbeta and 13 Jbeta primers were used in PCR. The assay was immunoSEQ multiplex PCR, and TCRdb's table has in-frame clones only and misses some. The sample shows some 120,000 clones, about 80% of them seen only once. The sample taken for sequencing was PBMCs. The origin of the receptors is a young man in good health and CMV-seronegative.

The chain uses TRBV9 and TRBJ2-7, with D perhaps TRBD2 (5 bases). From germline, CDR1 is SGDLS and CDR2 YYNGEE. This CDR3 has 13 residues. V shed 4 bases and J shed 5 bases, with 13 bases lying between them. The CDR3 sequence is CASSITILDEQYF. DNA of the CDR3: TGTGCCAGCAGCATAACGATACTAGACGAGCAGTACTTC.

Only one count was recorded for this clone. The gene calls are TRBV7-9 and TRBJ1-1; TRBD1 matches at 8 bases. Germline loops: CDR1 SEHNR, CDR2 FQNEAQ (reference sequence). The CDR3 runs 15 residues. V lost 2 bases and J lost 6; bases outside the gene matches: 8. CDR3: CASSLSQGADPEAFF. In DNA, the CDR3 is TGTGCCAGCAGCTTATCCCAGGGGGCGGACCCTGAAGCTTTCTTT.

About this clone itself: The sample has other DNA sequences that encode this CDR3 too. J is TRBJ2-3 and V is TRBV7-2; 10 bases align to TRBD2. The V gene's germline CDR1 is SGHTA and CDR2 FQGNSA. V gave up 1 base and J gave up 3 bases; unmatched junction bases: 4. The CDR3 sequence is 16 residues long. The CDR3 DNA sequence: TGTGCCAGCAGCTTAGGAGCGGGGGGGCCAACAGATACGCAGTATTTT. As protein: CASSLGAGGPTDTQYF.

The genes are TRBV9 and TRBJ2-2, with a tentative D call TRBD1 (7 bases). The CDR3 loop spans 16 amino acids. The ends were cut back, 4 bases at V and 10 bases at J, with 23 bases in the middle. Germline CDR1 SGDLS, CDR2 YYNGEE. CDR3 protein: CASSPRGDSPMAELFF. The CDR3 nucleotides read TGTGCCAGCAGCCCGAGGGGGGACAGTCCGATGGCGGAGCTGTTTTTT.

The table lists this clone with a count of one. CDR3 bases: TGTGCCAGCAGCATTGGCAGACAGTCCATTAATTCACCCCTCCACTTT. Protein: CASSIGRQSINSPLHF. The V gene is TRBV5-4, the J gene TRBJ1-6, with D possibly matching TRBD1 (5 bases). Trimming left V 4 bases short and J 6 bases short, with 17 bases between. The CDR3 is made up of 16 amino acids. In germline, CDR1 is SGHNT, CDR2 YYREEE (reference sequence). Complete variable domain (other parts from reference TRBV5-4 and TRBJ1-6): ETGVTQSPTHLIKTRGQQVTLRCSSQSGHNTVSWYQQALGQGPQFIFQYYREEENGRGNFPPRFSGLQFPNYSSELNVNALELDDSALYLCASSIGRQSINSPLHFGNGTRLTVT.

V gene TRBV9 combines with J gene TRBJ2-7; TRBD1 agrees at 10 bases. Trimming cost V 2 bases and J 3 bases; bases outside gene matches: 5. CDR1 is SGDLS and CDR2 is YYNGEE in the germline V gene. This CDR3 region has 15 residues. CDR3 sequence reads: CASSVPGQGCYEQYF. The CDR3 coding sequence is TGTGCCAGCAGCGTTCCGGGACAGGGGTGCTACGAGCAGTACTTC.

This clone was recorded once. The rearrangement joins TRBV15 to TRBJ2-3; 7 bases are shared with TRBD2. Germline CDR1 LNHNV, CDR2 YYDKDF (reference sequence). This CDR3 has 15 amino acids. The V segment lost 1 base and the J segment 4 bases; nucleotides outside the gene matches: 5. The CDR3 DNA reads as TGTGCCACCAGCAGAGTTTGGGGGGGGGCAGATACGCAGTATTTT. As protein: CATSRVWGGADTQYF.

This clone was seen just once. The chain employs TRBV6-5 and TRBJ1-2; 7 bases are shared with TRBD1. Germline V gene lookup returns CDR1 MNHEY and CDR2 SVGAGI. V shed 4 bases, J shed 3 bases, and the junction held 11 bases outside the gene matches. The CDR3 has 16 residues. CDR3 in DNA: TGTGCCAGCAGTTCCCCTCGACAGGGTTCATACTATGGCTACACCTTC. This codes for CASSSPRQGSYYGYTF.

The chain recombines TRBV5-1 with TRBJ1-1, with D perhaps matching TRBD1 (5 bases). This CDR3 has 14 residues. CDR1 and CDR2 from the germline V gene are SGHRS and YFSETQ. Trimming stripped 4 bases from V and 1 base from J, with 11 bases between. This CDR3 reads CASSGRGGNTEAFF. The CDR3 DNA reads TGCGCCAGCAGCGGCCGGGGGGGGAACACTGAAGCTTTCTTT.

The CDR3 protein is CATLGQGENGYTF. Here the CDR3 DNA reads TGTGCCACCTTAGGACAGGGTGAGAATGGCTACACCTTC. This rearrangement joins TRBV27 to TRBJ1-2; 8 bases agree with TRBD1. Germline values: CDR1 MNHEY, CDR2 SMNVEV (reference sequence). The trim removed 10 bases at V and 6 bases at J, leaving 10 bases unmatched. CDR3 length: 13 amino acids.